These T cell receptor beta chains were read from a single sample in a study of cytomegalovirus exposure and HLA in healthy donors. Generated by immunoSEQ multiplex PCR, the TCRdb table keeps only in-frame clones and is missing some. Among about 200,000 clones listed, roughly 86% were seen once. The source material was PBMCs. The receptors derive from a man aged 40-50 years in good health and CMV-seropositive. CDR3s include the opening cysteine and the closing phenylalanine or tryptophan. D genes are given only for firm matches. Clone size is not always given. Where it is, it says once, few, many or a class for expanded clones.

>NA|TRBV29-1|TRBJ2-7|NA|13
CSVDSGDSYEQYF
TGCAGCGTTGACTCAGGGGACTCCTACGAGCAGTACTTC
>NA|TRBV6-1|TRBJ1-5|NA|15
CASTGYHSSNQPQHF
TGTGCCAGCACGGGGTACCATAGTAGCAATCAGCCCCAGCATTTT
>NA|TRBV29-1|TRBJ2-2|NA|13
CSSGDKRTGELFF
TGCAGCTCTGGGGACAAACGCACCGGGGAGCTGTTTTTT
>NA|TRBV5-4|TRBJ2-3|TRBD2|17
CASSLNLPGGLTDTQYF
TGTGCCAGCAGCTTGAACCTGCCGGGGGGGCTCACAGATACGCAGTATTTT
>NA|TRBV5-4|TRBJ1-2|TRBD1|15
CASSLADRVDYGYTF
TGTGCCAGCAGCTTGGCGGACAGGGTGGACTATGGCTACACCTTC
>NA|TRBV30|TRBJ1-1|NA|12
CASKRIVTEAFF
TGTGCTTCGAAGAGAATTGTCACTGAAGCTTTCTTT
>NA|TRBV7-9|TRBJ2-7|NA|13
CASSSRGVYEQYF
TGTGCCAGCAGCTCCAGGGGAGTGTACGAGCAGTACTTC
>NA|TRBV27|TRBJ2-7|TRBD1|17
CASSFSAPRDSPYEQYF
TGTGCCAGCAGTTTTTCGGCCCCCCGGGACAGTCCCTACGAGCAGTACTTC
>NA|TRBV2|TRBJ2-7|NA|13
CASSTGPTGEQYF
TGTGCCAGCAGTACAGGGCCCACGGGGGAGCAGTACTTC
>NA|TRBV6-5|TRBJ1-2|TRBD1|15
CASKGGRGTNYGYTF
TGTGCCAGCAAAGGGGGCAGGGGCACCAACTATGGCTACACCTTC
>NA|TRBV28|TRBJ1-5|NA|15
CASSFYRASNQPQHF
TGTGCCAGCAGTTTCTACAGGGCCTCGAATCAGCCCCAGCATTTT
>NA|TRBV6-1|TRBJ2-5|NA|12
CASSVRGETQYF
TGTGCCAGCAGCGTCAGAGGGGAGACCCAGTACTTC
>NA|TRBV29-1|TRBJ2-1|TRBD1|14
CSVGGAQGADEQFF
TGCAGCGTTGGCGGGGCTCAGGGGGCCGATGAGCAGTTCTTC
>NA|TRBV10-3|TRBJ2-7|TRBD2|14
CAISRTSGSYEQYF
TGTGCCATCAGTAGGACTAGCGGCTCCTACGAGCAGTACTTC
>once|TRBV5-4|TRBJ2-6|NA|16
CASSLPTYSGANVLTF
TGTGCCAGCAGCTTGCCCACTTACTCTGGGGCCAACGTCCTGACTTTC
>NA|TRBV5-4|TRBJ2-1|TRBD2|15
CASSRTSGNYNEQFF
TGTGCCAGCAGCCGGACTAGCGGGAACTACAATGAGCAGTTCTTC
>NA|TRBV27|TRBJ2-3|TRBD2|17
CASSLSLAGGLRDTQYF
TGTGCCAGCAGTTTATCTCTAGCGGGAGGGCTCCGAGATACGCAGTATTTT
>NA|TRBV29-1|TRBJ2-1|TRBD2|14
CSVGRASGRIEQFF
TGCAGCGTTGGCCGGGCTAGCGGGAGGATTGAGCAGTTCTTC
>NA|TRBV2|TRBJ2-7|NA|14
CASSEGSRAYEQYF
TGTGCCAGCAGTGAAGGTAGCAGAGCCTACGAGCAGTACTTC
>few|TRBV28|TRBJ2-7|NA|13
CASSPGRGPEQYF
TGTGCCAGCAGTCCCGGGCGGGGGCCCGAGCAGTACTTC
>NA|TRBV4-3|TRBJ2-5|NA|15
CASSQDPAQGGTQYF
TGCGCCAGCAGCCAAGATCCCGCTCAGGGAGGGACCCAGTACTTC
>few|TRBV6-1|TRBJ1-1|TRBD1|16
CASSDRKGAVNTEAFF
TGTGCCAGCAGTGATCGGAAGGGGGCAGTGAACACTGAAGCTTTCTTT
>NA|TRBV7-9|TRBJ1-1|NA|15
CATSAKRRGGTEAFF
TGTGCCACCTCAGCTAAGCGACGAGGGGGCACTGAAGCTTTCTTT
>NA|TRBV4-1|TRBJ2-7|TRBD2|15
CASSQTSGPTYEQYF
TGCGCCAGCAGCCAAACTAGCGGGCCCACCTACGAGCAGTACTTC
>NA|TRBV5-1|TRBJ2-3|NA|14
CASSLGGVTDTQYF
TGCGCCAGCAGCTTGGGCGGGGTCACAGATACGCAGTATTTT
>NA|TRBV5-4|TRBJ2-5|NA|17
CASSLALKGVGEETQYF
TGTGCCAGCAGCTTGGCCTTGAAGGGAGTCGGTGAGGAGACCCAGTACTTC
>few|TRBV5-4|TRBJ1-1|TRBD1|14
CASSLEGAGTEAFF
TGTGCCAGCAGCTTGGAGGGGGCGGGTACTGAAGCTTTCTTT
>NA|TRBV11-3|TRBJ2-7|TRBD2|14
CASSLGGGLGEQYF
TGTGCCAGCAGCTTAGGGGGGGGTCTGGGCGAGCAGTACTTC
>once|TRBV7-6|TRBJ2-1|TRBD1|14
CASSPPQGNNEQFF
TGTGCCAGCAGCCCACCACAGGGGAACAATGAGCAGTTCTTC
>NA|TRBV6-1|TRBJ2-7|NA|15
CASREGASRFYEQYF
TGTGCCAGCAGGGAGGGTGCCTCAAGGTTCTACGAGCAGTACTTC
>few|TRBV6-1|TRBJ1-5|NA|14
CASKTGSSNQPQHF
TGTGCCAGCAAAACAGGGTCAAGCAATCAGCCCCAGCATTTT
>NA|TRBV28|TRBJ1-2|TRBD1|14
CASSLGQNNYGYTF
TGTGCCAGCAGTTTGGGACAGAATAACTATGGCTACACCTTC
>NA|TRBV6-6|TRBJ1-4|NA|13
CASRTGGNEKLFF
TGTGCCAGCAGGACGGGAGGTAATGAAAAACTGTTTTTT
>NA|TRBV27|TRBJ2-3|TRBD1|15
CASSPPTGYTDTQYF
TGTGCCAGCAGTCCCCCGACAGGGTACACAGATACGCAGTATTTT
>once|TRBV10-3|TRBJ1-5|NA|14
CATCSSINSQPQHF
TGTGCCACCTGTTCCTCAATTAACAGCCAGCCCCAGCATTTT
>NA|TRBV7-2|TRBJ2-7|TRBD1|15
CASSSPGQGTYEQYF
TGTGCCAGCAGCTCACCGGGACAGGGGACCTACGAGCAGTACTTC
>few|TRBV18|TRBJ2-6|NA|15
CASSSTLGGANVLTF
TGTGCCAGCTCGTCGACGCTGGGCGGGGCCAACGTCCTGACTTTC
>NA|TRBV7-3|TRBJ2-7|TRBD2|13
CASSFRLADEQYF
TGTGCCAGCAGCTTCCGACTAGCGGACGAGCAGTACTTC
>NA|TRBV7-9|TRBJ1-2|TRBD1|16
CASSPGRDRELDGYTF
TGTGCCAGCAGCCCAGGCCGGGACAGGGAGTTAGATGGCTACACCTTC
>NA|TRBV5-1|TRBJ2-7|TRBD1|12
CASSWTGNEQYF
TGCGCCAGCAGCTGGACAGGAAACGAGCAGTACTTC
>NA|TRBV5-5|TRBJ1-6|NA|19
CASSLVVGRRQSGNSPLHF
TGTGCCAGCAGCTTGGTGGTCGGAAGGCGACAGTCCGGGAATTCACCCCTCCACTTT
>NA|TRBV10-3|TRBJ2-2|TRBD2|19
CAVNLDSGRGVSNTGELFF
TGTGCCGTCAACCTAGATAGCGGGAGGGGTGTCTCGAACACCGGGGAGCTGTTTTTT
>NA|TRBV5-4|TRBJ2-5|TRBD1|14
CASSSGQGKETQYF
TGTGCCAGCAGCTCGGGACAGGGAAAAGAGACCCAGTACTTC